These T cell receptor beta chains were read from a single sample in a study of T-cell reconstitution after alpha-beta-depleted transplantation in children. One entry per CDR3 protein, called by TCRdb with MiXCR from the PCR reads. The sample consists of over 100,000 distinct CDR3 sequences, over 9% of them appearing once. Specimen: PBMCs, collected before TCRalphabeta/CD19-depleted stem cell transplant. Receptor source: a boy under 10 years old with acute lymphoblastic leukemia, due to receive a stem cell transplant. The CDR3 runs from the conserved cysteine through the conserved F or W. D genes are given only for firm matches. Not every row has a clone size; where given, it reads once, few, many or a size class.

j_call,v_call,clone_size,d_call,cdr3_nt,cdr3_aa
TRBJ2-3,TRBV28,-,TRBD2,TGTGCCATCTATTCCCGGCTAGCGGGAGGTCGGGATACGCAGTATTTT,CAIYSRLAGGRDTQYF
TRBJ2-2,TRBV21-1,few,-,TGTGCCAGCAGCAAAGGTAGCGGAGACACCGGGGAGCTTTTTTTT,CASSKGSGDTGELFF
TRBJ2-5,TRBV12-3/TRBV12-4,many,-,TGTGCCAGCAGCATAGACCATGGGGCAGGAGAAGAGACCCAGTACTTC,CASSIDHGAGEETQYF
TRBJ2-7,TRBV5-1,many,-,TGCGCCAGCCAAGGTAACGCAGCCGCCTACGAGCAGTACTTC,CASQGNAAAYEQYF
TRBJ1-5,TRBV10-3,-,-,TGTGCCATCAGTGAGTCCGAGCATCAGCCCCAGCATTTT,CAISESEHQPQHF
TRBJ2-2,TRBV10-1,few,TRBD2,TGCGCCAGCAGCTCCGGGAGGGTCGACACCGGGGAGCTGTTTTTT,CASSSGRVDTGELFF
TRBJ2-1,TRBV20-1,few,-,TGCAGTGCTAGTCGGGGCCTGGATGAGCAGTTCTTC,CSASRGLDEQFF
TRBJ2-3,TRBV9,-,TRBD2,TGTGCCAGCAGCGTACGAGCGGGATACACAGATACGCAGTATTTT,CASSVRAGYTDTQYF
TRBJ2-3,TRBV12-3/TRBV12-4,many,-,TGTGCCAGCAGTTTTGGACTTTTACTCACAGATACGCAGTATTTT,CASSFGLLLTDTQYF
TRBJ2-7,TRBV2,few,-,TGTGCCAGCAGGGAACGCGGCGCCGCCTCCTACGAGCAGTACTTC,CASRERGAASYEQYF
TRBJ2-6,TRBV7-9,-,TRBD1,TGTGCCAGCAGCTTGGGGACAGGGGCTGGGGCCAACGTCCTGACTTTC,CASSLGTGAGANVLTF
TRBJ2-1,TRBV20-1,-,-,TGCAGTGGCCCGTTGGGGAGCTCCTACAATGAGCAGTTCTTC,CSGPLGSSYNEQFF
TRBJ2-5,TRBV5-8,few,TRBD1,TGTGCCAGCAGCAAAATACAGGGGGGAGAGACCCAGTACTTC,CASSKIQGGETQYF
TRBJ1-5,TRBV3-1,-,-,TGTGCCAGCAGCCAAGATCAAGTAAGTCAGCCCCAGCATTTT,CASSQDQVSQPQHF
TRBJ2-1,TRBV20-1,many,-,TGCAGTGCTAGAGATGATTCCGGGACACGGAACAATGAGCAGTTCTTC,CSARDDSGTRNNEQFF
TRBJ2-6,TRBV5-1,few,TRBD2,TGCGCCTCAAAGGCTAGCGGGTCTGGGGCCAACGTCCTGACTTTC,CASKASGSGANVLTF
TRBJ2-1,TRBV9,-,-,TGTGCCAGCAGCCCCGGGTCTAGCGCTTACAATGAGCAGTTCTTC,CASSPGSSAYNEQFF
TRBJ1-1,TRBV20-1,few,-,TGCAGTGTCGAGACGGGGATCATGAACACTGAAGCTTTCTTT,CSVETGIMNTEAFF
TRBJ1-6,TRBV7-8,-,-,TGTGCCAGCAGCTTAGGTCCGGGAGCTTGGACCCTCCACTTT,CASSLGPGAWTLHF
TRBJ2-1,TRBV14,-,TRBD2,TGTGCCAGCAGCCACACCGATAGCGGGGGTTGTAATGAGCAGTTCTTC,CASSHTDSGGCNEQFF
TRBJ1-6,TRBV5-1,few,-,TGCGCCAGCAGCTTGAAGGGGAACAATAATTCACCCCTCCACTTT,CASSLKGNNNSPLHF
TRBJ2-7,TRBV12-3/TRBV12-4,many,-,TGTGCCAGCAGTTTACAGGGATCCACCTACGAGCAGTACTTC,CASSLQGSTYEQYF
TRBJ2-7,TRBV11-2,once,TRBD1,TGTGCCAGCAGCTTAATTCTGGACAGGGCCGACGAGCAGTACTTC,CASSLILDRADEQYF
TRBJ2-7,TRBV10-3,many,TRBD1,TGTGCCATCAGCGAGAACAGGGGCGCCTACGAGCAGTACTTC,CAISENRGAYEQYF
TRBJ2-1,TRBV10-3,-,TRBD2,TGTGCCATCTCGGCTAGCGGGAGGACCTCCTACAATGAGCAGTTCTTC,CAISASGRTSYNEQFF
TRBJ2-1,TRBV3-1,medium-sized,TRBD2,TGTGCCAGCACAGACAAGTTCTTTCTAGCGGGTGGGCCTCGGCAGTTCTTC,CASTDKFFLAGGPRQFF
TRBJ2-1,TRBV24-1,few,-,TGTGCCACCAGTGATCCGACTAGTTACAATGAGCAGTTCTTC,CATSDPTSYNEQFF
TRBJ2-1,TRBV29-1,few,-,TGCAGCGTTCTTACCCCCAATGAGCAGTTCTTC,CSVLTPNEQFF